This TCR beta chain was retrieved from a study of T-cell reconstitution after alpha-beta-depleted transplantation in children. This CDR3 region has 12 residues. Per germline, CDR1 MNHEY and CDR2 SVGAGI. V shed 4 bases and J shed 6 bases, with 10 bases lying between them. Preparation of the TCRbeta library involved a method that used unique molecular identifiers. TCRdb reprocessed the PCR reads via MiXCR and lists one record per CDR3 protein. The sample holds some 400,000 distinct CDR3 sequences, roughly 22% seen once. This specimen was PBMCs from the stem cell graft donor, taken from the stem cell graft. J is TRBJ2-7 and V is TRBV6-5, with D perhaps TRBD1 (6 bases). The origin of this receptor is a human donor who donated a stem cell graft to a child with acute myeloid leukemia. The CDR3 here is CASSSRGSEQYF. Here the CDR3 DNA reads TGTGCCAGCAGTTCCAGGGGATCCGAGCAGTACTTC.